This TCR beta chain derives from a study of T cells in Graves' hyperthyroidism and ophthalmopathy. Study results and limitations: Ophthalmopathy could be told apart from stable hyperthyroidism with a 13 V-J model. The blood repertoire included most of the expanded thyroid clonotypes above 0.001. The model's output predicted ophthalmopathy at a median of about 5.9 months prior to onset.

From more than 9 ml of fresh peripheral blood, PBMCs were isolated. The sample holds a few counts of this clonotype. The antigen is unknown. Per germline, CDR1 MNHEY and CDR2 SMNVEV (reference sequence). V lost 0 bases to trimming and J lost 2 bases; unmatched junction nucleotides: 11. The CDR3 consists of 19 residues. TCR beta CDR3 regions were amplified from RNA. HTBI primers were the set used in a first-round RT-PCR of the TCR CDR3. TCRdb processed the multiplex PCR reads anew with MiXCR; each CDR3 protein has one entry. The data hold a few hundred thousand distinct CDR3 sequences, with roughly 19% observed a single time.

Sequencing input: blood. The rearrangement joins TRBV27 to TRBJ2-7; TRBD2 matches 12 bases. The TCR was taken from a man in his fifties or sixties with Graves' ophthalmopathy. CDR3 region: CASSLSLGLAGLGTYEQYF. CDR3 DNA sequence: TGTGCCAGCAGTTTATCCCTCGGACTAGCGGGATTAGGTACCTACGAGCAGTACTTC.